Below are 18 T cell receptor beta chains sequenced from a single sample in a study of shared clonotypes between healthy human individuals. The protocol was immunoSEQ multiplex PCR, while the TCRdb copy is restricted to in-frame clones and leaves out a portion. The repertoire consists of some 680,000 clones, with more than 70% occurring once and the leading ten covering more than 1.5%. Material for sequencing was memory CD4+ T cells sorted from blood. Subset: CD45RA-negative fraction. The receptor set was obtained from a woman aged 25 to 39 in good health.

The CDR3 region has the DNA TGCGCCAGCAAACCCCGACACGACCCAGCCTACGAGCAGTACTTC. Amino acids: CASKPRHDPAYEQYF. This chain joins TRBV5-1 and TRBJ2-7, with D unclear. Germline V gene sequence: CDR1 SGHRS, CDR2 YFSETQ. Trimming removed 6 bases from V and 2 bases from J, with 18 bases in between. CDR3 length: 15 residues.

This clone was observed a handful of times. The chain has TRBV29-1 and TRBJ1-2; D ambiguous. Deletions cut 1 base from V and 4 bases from J, with 7 bases between. Germline CDR1 and CDR2: SQVTM and ANQGSEA. The CDR3 length is 12 residues. The CDR3 DNA follows: TGCAGCGTTGAAGGCAGTCCCTATGGCTACACCTTC. This encodes CSVEGSPYGYTF.

The V call is TRBV19, the J call TRBJ2-7; 12 bases agree with TRBD1. Germline loops: CDR1 LNHDA, CDR2 SQIVND (reference sequence). The V and J ends lost 7 bases and 7 bases, in that order; junction bases with no gene match: 8. The CDR3 has 14 amino acids. CDR3 sequence: CASTRGQGAREQYF. CDR3 in DNA: TGTGCCAGTACCCGGGGACAGGGGGCGAGAGAGCAGTACTTC. The whole variable domain, remainder taken from reference TRBV19 and TRBJ2-7, is DGGITQSPKYLFRKEGQNVTLSCEQNLNHDAMYWYRQDPGQGLRLIYYSQIVNDFQKGDIAEGYSVSREKKESFPLTVTSAQKNPTAFYLCASTRGQGAREQYFGPGTRLTVT.

The chain carries TRBV28 and TRBJ1-2; D not resolved. The CDR3 is made up of 12 amino acids. Germline values: CDR1 MDHEN, CDR2 SYDVKM. V gave up 5 bases and J gave up 8 bases, with 12 bases separating them. CDR3 region: CASSTVVGGYTF. The CDR3 DNA sequence: TGTGCCAGCAGTACGGTGGTGGGAGGCTACACCTTC.

The chain employs TRBV7-9 and TRBJ2-2, with 9 nucleotides matching TRBD1. J lost 0 bases, V lost 4 bases, and 3 bases had no gene match. The CDR3 contains 16 residues. The V gene's germline CDR1 is SEHNR and CDR2 FQNEAQ (reference sequence). CDR3 loop: CASSSRQGANTGELFF. The CDR3 DNA is TGTGCCAGCAGCTCCAGACAGGGGGCGAACACCGGGGAGCTGTTTTTT.

With respect to this clone: At the DNA level, this CDR3 is encoded by other sequences in the same sample as well. The chain carries TRBV28 and TRBJ2-6; the D gene could be TRBD1 or TRBD2 (5 bases each). Trimming removed 2 bases from V and 1 base from J, with 6 bases in between. The germline V gene has CDR1 MDHEN and CDR2 SYDVKM. The CDR3 spans 15 residues. CDR3 in amino acids: CASSLGGSGANVLTF. The CDR3 DNA reads TGTGCCAGCAGTTTAGGGGGTTCTGGGGCCAACGTCCTGACTTTC.

This clone has at least ten counts. The chain combines TRBV4-2 with TRBJ2-1; D unresolved. The CDR3 sequence is 14 residues long. Trimming removed 1 base at V and 4 bases at J, with 8 bases between. From germline, CDR1 is LGHNA and CDR2 YNFKEQ. CDR3 in DNA: TGTGCCAGCAGCCAAGTTTTGGGATACAATGAGCAGTTCTTC. Its protein product is CASSQVLGYNEQFF.

The rearrangement joins TRBV5-6 to TRBJ2-3, with D perhaps TRBD1 (5 bases). Germline V CDR1 and CDR2: SGHDT, YYEEEE. The CDR3 extends over 16 amino acids. The V end was cut by 0 bases, the J end by 3 bases, with 14 bases between. As DNA, the CDR3 is TGTGCCAGCAGCTTGGTCTCAGGGCTTCTTACAGATACGCAGTATTTT. The encoded protein is CASSLVSGLLTDTQYF.

The chain has TRBV19 and TRBJ2-3; the D call may be TRBD1 or TRBD2 (6 bases each). Germline lookup yields CDR1 LNHDA and CDR2 SQIVND (reference sequence). The V gene lost 6 bases and the J gene lost 4 bases, with 17 bases spanning the gap. This CDR3 comprises 15 residues. In DNA form, the CDR3 reads TGTGCCAGTAGCCCTAGCCCGGGGGCCCCAGATACGCAGTATTTT. Translating it yields CASSPSPGAPDTQYF.

This sequence joins TRBV11-3 and TRBJ1-5, with D maybe TRBD1 (6 bases). V was clipped by 6 bases and J by 7 bases, with 10 bases between them. The CDR3 has 12 amino acids. Germline lookup yields CDR1 SGHNT and CDR2 YENEEA. Here the CDR3 reads CASRQGRQPQHF. DNA for the CDR3: TGTGCCAGCAGGCAGGGGAGGCAGCCCCAGCATTTT.

This chain links TRBV14 with TRBJ2-7; a possible D gene is TRBD2 (6 bases). This CDR3 is built from 14 residues. Germline V gene lookup returns CDR1 SGHDN and CDR2 FVKESK. The V end lost 4 bases, the J end lost 2 bases, and 12 bases lay between the germline ends. The CDR3 is CASSPGTQPYEQYF. CDR3 nucleotide sequence: TGTGCCAGCAGCCCCGGGACTCAGCCCTACGAGCAGTACTTC.

The gene calls are TRBV2 and TRBJ2-7; the D call may be TRBD1 or TRBD2 (5 bases each). Germline values: CDR1 SNHLY, CDR2 FYNNEI. Trimming cost V 6 bases and J 6 bases, with 15 bases left between them. This CDR3 contains 13 residues. The CDR3 here is CASSKDWGSEQYF. DNA of the CDR3: TGTGCCAGCAGCAAGGATTGGGGGAGCGAGCAGTACTTC.

V usage is TRBV28 and J usage is TRBJ2-1; 10 positions agree with TRBD2. The CDR3 has 15 residues. Germline lookup yields CDR1 MDHEN and CDR2 SYDVKM. The ends lost 4 bases at V and 7 bases at J; junction bases unmatched: 7. The CDR3: CASSSVLAGANEQFF. In DNA form, the CDR3 reads TGTGCCAGCAGTTCCGTCCTAGCGGGAGCAAATGAGCAGTTCTTC.

This chain joins TRBV30 and TRBJ1-1; D is uncertain. CDR1 is GTSNPN and CDR2 is SVGIG in the germline V gene (reference sequence). V lost 2 bases to trimming and J lost 0 bases, with 13 bases between them. This CDR3 spans 15 amino acids. The CDR3 here is CAWSLIRTVNTEAFF. CDR3 DNA sequence: TGTGCCTGGAGTCTTATCAGGACGGTGAACACTGAAGCTTTCTTT.

The chain combines TRBV6-1 with TRBJ1-2, with no clear D. V was shortened by 2 bases and J by 4 bases, with 14 bases between the two germline ends. Germline V gives CDR1 MNHNS, CDR2 SASEGT. This CDR3 has 15 amino acids. Here the CDR3 reads CASSERWYGAYGYTF. For the CDR3, the DNA is TGTGCCAGCAGTGAACGGTGGTACGGTGCCTATGGCTACACCTTC.

The J gene is TRBJ2-5, the V gene TRBV9; possibly TRBD2 for D (6 bases). The V end lost 0 bases, the J end lost 2 bases, and 14 bases lay between the germline ends. This CDR3 is 16 amino acids long. Germline CDR1 is SGDLS and CDR2 is YYNGEE. This CDR3 is CASSVEPGRGQETQYF. The DNA of the CDR3 is TGTGCCAGCAGCGTAGAGCCCGGCCGGGGGCAAGAGACCCAGTACTTC.

This clone has only a few counts. The rearrangement joins TRBV28 to TRBJ2-5; maybe TRBD1 (5 bases). This CDR3 is 16 amino acids long. Trimming pared 8 bases from V and 0 bases from J, leaving 19 bases between. Germline CDR1 is MDHEN and CDR2 is SYDVKM. This CDR3 is CASRRASGQYQETQYF. The CDR3 DNA is TGTGCCAGCCGACGGGCATCAGGGCAATACCAAGAGACCCAGTACTTC.

This chain uses TRBV28 with TRBJ1-5; 8 bases agree with TRBD1. Germline CDR1 reads MDHEN; CDR2 reads SYDVKM. The V gene end was trimmed by 6 bases and the J gene end by 0 bases; junction bases not matched to a gene: 7. CDR3 length: 16 amino acids. The CDR3 loop reads CASRRGQGLSNQPQHF. CDR3 DNA: TGTGCCAGCAGACGTGGACAGGGTCTTAGCAATCAGCCCCAGCATTTT.